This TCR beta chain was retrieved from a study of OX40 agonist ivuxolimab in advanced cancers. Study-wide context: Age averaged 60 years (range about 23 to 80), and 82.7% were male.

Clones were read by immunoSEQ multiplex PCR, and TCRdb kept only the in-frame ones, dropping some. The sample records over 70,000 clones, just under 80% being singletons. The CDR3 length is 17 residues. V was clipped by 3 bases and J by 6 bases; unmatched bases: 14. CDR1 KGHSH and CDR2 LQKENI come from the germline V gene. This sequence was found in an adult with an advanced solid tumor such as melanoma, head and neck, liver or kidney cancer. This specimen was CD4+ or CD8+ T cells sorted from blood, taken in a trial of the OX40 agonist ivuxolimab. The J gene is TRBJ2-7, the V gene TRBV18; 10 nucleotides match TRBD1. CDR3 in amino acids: CASSPAVWDRGFSEQYF. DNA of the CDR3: TGTGCCAGCTCACCGGCTGTGTGGGACAGGGGCTTTTCCGAGCAGTACTTC.